A single sample is the source of the 4 T cell receptor beta chains below, sequenced in a study of blood T cell repertoires in COVID-19. Generated by immunoSEQ multiplex PCR, the TCRdb table keeps only in-frame clones and is missing some. The sample consists of 300,000 to 400,000 clones, about 89% of them appearing once. The sample comprised peripheral blood. These receptors all come from a woman in her 30s with COVID-19, enrolled during active disease.

This rearrangement joins TRBV5-8 to TRBJ2-3, with TRBD2 as a possible D gene (5 bases). Trimming removed 4 bases from V and 1 base from J, with 7 bases in between. Germline-derived CDR1 and CDR2 are SGHTS and YDEGEE. The CDR3 has 13 residues. Here the CDR3 reads CASSRTGTDTQYF. For the CDR3, the DNA is TGTGCCAGCAGCAGGACTGGCACAGATACGCAGTATTTT.

The chain recombines TRBV6-1 with TRBJ1-5; weak D call: TRBD1 (5 bases). This CDR3 is 15 amino acids long. Germline V gene sequence: CDR1 MNHNS, CDR2 SASEGT. Deletions cut 2 bases from V and 0 bases from J, with 8 bases between. CDR3 sequence: CASSEWQGSNQPQHF. For the CDR3, the DNA is TGTGCCAGCAGTGAATGGCAGGGTAGCAATCAGCCCCAGCATTTT.

The chain joins TRBV7-8 to TRBJ2-3; perhaps TRBD2 as D (6 bases). This CDR3 region has 15 residues. The V end lost 5 bases, the J end lost 2 bases, and 14 bases lay between the germline ends. The V gene's germline CDR1 is SGHVS and CDR2 FQNEAQ. The CDR3 loop reads CASSTTGTSTDTQYF. As DNA, the CDR3 is TGTGCCAGCAGCACCACCGGGACTTCCACAGATACGCAGTATTTT.

This clone has a handful of counts. The rearrangement links TRBV27 to TRBJ2-5; TRBD2 agrees at 7 bases. V lost 6 bases and J lost 5; bases outside the gene matches: 15. Germline loops: CDR1 MNHEY, CDR2 SMNVEV (reference sequence). The CDR3 contains 16 residues. CDR3 region: CASRGVGQRGGETQYF. The CDR3 coding sequence is TGTGCCAGCAGGGGGGTAGGGCAGCGGGGAGGGGAGACCCAGTACTTC.